These 17 T cell receptor beta chains were all obtained from the same sample, sequenced in a study of shared clonotypes between healthy human individuals. Produced via immunoSEQ multiplex PCR; TCRdb's table is partial and in-frame only. The sample contains 650,000 to 800,000 clones, just under 75% of which appear only once. What was sequenced was memory CD4+ T cells sorted from blood. Subset reported: CD45RA-negative fraction. These receptors all come from a woman aged 25 to 45 in good health.

V usage is TRBV10-1 and J usage is TRBJ2-7, with D maybe TRBD2 (5 bases). Germline values: CDR1 WNHNN, CDR2 SYGVQD (reference sequence). The length of the CDR3 is 14 residues. The V end was cut by 3 bases, the J end by 2 bases, with 11 bases between. The CDR3 spells CASSDKRPPYEQYF. CDR3 coding DNA: TGCGCCAGCAGTGACAAGCGGCCACCCTACGAGCAGTACTTC.

V gene TRBV19 combines with J gene TRBJ2-7; possibly TRBD2 for D (5 bases). In germline, CDR1 is LNHDA, CDR2 SQIVND (reference sequence). This CDR3 has 13 amino acids. Trimming removed 5 bases from V and 2 bases from J, with 10 bases in between. The CDR3 nucleotides are TGTGCCAGTAGTCCCCCGGGAACCTACGAGCAGTACTTC. Its translation is CASSPPGTYEQYF.

The chain has TRBV29-1 and TRBJ1-1; 7 bases are shared with TRBD1. Germline lookup yields CDR1 SQVTM and CDR2 ANQGSEA. The trim removed 7 bases at V and 2 bases at J, leaving 7 bases unmatched. This CDR3 contains 13 residues. The CDR3 coding sequence is TGCAGCGCCTCGGACAGGATTAACACTGAAGCTTTCTTT. Translation: CSASDRINTEAFF.

This clone has just one count. J is TRBJ2-2 and V is TRBV28; maybe TRBD1 (6 bases). V lost 2 bases and J lost 5, with 12 bases in between. This CDR3 is built from 15 residues. Looked up from germline, CDR1 is MDHEN and CDR2 is SYDVKM. CDR3 sequence reads: CASSLPGTRTGELFF. The DNA of the CDR3 is TGTGCCAGCAGTTTACCGGGGACAAGGACCGGGGAGCTGTTTTTT. Together with reference TRBV28 and TRBJ2-2, the CDR3 gives the full variable domain: DVKVTQSSRYLVKRTGEKVFLECVQDMDHENMFWYRQDPGLGLRLIYFSYDVKMKEKGDIPEGYSVSREKKERFSLILESASTNQTSMYLCASSLPGTRTGELFFGEGSRLTVL.

This clone turned up a few times. This rearrangement joins TRBV7-2 to TRBJ1-2; no clear D. The germline V gene has CDR1 SGHTA and CDR2 FQGNSA. This CDR3 contains 14 residues. V shed 5 bases and J shed 6 bases, with 16 bases lying between them. CDR3 loop: CASSPYVDKNGYTF. The CDR3 DNA sequence: TGTGCCAGCAGCCCCTACGTCGATAAGAATGGCTACACCTTC.

This clone showed up just a few times. Other nucleotide sequences in the sample specify the same CDR3. The V gene is TRBV27, the J gene TRBJ2-3; D perhaps matches TRBD2 (6 bases). V was trimmed by 6 bases and J by 2 bases, leaving 12 bases between them. This CDR3 has 14 amino acids. Per germline, CDR1 MNHEY and CDR2 SMNVEV (reference sequence). The CDR3 DNA is TGTGCCAGCAGGAGGGGCGGGACCACAGATACGCAGTATTTT. Its protein is CASRRGGTTDTQYF.

The rearrangement joins TRBV28 to TRBJ2-1; D may be TRBD2 (6 bases). Germline CDR1 reads MDHEN; CDR2 reads SYDVKM. Trimming pared 7 bases from V and 8 bases from J, leaving 21 bases between. The CDR3 contains 15 residues. The CDR3 sequence is CASTKKGGPIDEQFF. The CDR3 region has the DNA TGTGCCAGCACCAAAAAAGGAGGGCCGATAGATGAGCAGTTCTTC. The variable domain in full, completed from reference TRBV28 and TRBJ2-1, reads DVKVTQSSRYLVKRTGEKVFLECVQDMDHENMFWYRQDPGLGLRLIYFSYDVKMKEKGDIPEGYSVSREKKERFSLILESASTNQTSMYLCASTKKGGPIDEQFFGPGTRLTVL.

The chain carries TRBV11-2 and TRBJ2-7, with 11 bases matching TRBD2. The CDR3 has 16 amino acids. After removal of 5 bases from V and 3 bases from J, the junction contained 9 bases not matched to a gene. Germline V gene data show CDR1 as SGHAT and CDR2 as FQNNGV. The CDR3 DNA sequence: TGTGCCAGCAGCATTGTAGCCGGGACTAGCGGCTACGAGCAGTACTTC. Translated, it gives CASSIVAGTSGYEQYF.

This chain connects TRBV2 to TRBJ2-7; perhaps TRBD1 as D (5 bases). The CDR3 runs 15 residues. In germline, CDR1 is SNHLY, CDR2 FYNNEI. V was clipped by 3 bases and J by 3 bases, with 15 bases between them. CDR3: CASSDRAAQDYEQYF. For the CDR3, the DNA is TGTGCCAGCAGTGACAGGGCAGCCCAGGACTACGAGCAGTACTTC.

A single count supports this clone. With a much larger clone just one base away, this may be a read error. The chain combines TRBV9 with TRBJ2-1, with TRBD2 matching 11 bases. J lost 3 bases, V lost 4 bases, and 3 bases had no gene match. CDR1 is SGDLS, CDR2 YYNGEE, per germline. The CDR3 totals 15 residues. The CDR3 sequence is CASSSGLAGYNEQFF. CDR3 bases: TGTGCCAGCAGCTCCGGACTAGCGGGCTACAATGAGCAGTTCTTC. Drawing the rest from reference TRBV9 and TRBJ2-1, the complete variable domain is DSGVTQTPKHLITATGQRVTLRCSPRSGDLSVYWYQQSLDQGLQFLIQYYNGEERAKGNILERFSAQQFPDLHSELNLSSLELGDSALYFCASSSGLAGYNEQFFGPGTRLTVL.

This clone was counted a few times. The chain has TRBV7-2 and TRBJ1-4, with D unresolved. Per the germline V gene, CDR1 is SGHTA and CDR2 is FQGNSA. CDR3 size: 11 residues. Trimming left V 5 bases short and J 7 bases short, with 5 bases between. CDR3 loop: CASSAVEKLFF. CDR3 nucleotides: TGTGCCAGCAGCGCCGTTGAAAAACTGTTTTTT. The complete variable domain, with remaining parts taken from reference TRBV7-2 and TRBJ1-4, reads GAGVSQSPSNKVTEKGKDVELRCDPISGHTALYWYRQSLGQGLEFLIYFQGNSAPDKSGLPSDRFSAERTGGSVSTLTIQRTQQEDSAVYLCASSAVEKLFFGSGTQLSVL.

The gene calls are TRBV12-5 and TRBJ2-2, with D uncertain. V was pared by 4 bases and J by 5 bases, with 11 bases between. Germline-derived CDR1 and CDR2 are LGHNT and FRNRAP. The CDR3 length is 14 residues. CDR3: CASGSTQGTGELFF. The CDR3 DNA sequence: TGTGCTAGTGGTTCAACACAAGGGACCGGGGAGCTGTTTTTT.

This clone was picked up many times. This chain joins TRBV18 and TRBJ1-4; D not resolved. Germline CDR1 KGHSH, CDR2 LQKENI. This CDR3 has 12 amino acids. Trimming pared 0 bases from V and 5 bases from J, leaving 1 base between. This chain's CDR3 is CASSPPNEKLFF. As DNA, the CDR3 is TGTGCCAGCTCACCACCGAATGAAAAACTGTTTTTT.

The rearrangement links TRBV21-1 to TRBJ2-1; the D call TRBD2 from the table was never checked on the DNA. TRBV21-1 is classified as a pseudogene. The length of the CDR3 is 22 residues. Here the CDR3 reads CASSKASSGSLLRGSSYNEQFF. CDR3 DNA: TGTGCCAGCAGCAAAGCCTCTAGCGGGAGTCTCCTGAGGGGCAGCTCCTACAATGAGCAGTTCTTC.

The chain links TRBV2 to TRBJ2-5; unclear D gene. The ends were cut back, 6 bases at V and 0 bases at J, with 8 bases in the middle. Germline CDR1 and CDR2: SNHLY and FYNNEI. The CDR3 runs to 13 residues. The DNA for the CDR3 is TGTGCCAGCAGAACGGACCACCAAGAGACCCAGTACTTC. This encodes CASRTDHQETQYF.

As concerns this clone: The same CDR3 is also encoded by other DNA sequences in this sample. The chain joins TRBV5-1 to TRBJ2-1; the match to TRBD2 covers 9 bases. V lost 0 bases, J lost 10 bases, and 5 bases stayed unmatched. This CDR3 spans 14 amino acids. The germline CDR1 and CDR2 sequences are SGHRS and YFSETQ. The CDR3 spells CASSLGTSGLEQFF. In nucleotides, the CDR3 is TGCGCCAGCAGCTTGGGCACTAGCGGGCTGGAGCAGTTCTTC.

The V call is TRBV19, the J call TRBJ1-5; tentatively, D is TRBD1 (5 bases). CDR3 length equals 14 residues. V lost 0 bases and J lost 6, with 9 bases in between. In germline, CDR1 is LNHDA, CDR2 SQIVND (reference sequence). CDR3 sequence reads: CASSIDSGPQPQHF. CDR3 nucleotide sequence: TGTGCCAGTAGTATAGATTCAGGGCCTCAGCCCCAGCATTTT.